Listed below are T cell receptor beta chains from one sample, sequenced in a study of T cell repertoires in cytomegalovirus infection. TCRdb redid the calling of the reads with MiXCR, one entry per CDR3 protein. Of about 920,000 distinct CDR3 sequences listed, around a third were seen once; the top ten hold around 15%. Antigens for these TCRs are unknown. This specimen consisted of cultured CD8+ T cells from PBMCs, obtained from culture after CMV antigen stimulation. The receptors were sampled from a human donor in good health (CMV status not recorded). Some clones in this sample may be carry-over from other donors' samples. Both conserved end residues are part of each CDR3. D genes are given only for firm matches. Size values are once, few and many counts, or a class for expanded clones, and some rows have none.

len	d_gene	abundance	v_gene	j_gene	CDR3nt	CDR3aa
15	-	-	TRBV12-3/TRBV12-4	TRBJ2-2	TGTGCCAGCAGTTTATCGGGGTTGGTCACCGGGGAGCTGTTTTTT	CASSLSGLVTGELFF
15	-	-	TRBV27	TRBJ1-2	TGTGCCAGCAGTTTATCCCCCGCGGGCCTCAATGGCTACACCTTC	CASSLSPAGLNGYTF
14	-	many	TRBV6-1	TRBJ1-5	TGTGCCAGCAGTCACCGGGGGATGGGCCAGCCCCAGCATTTT	CASSHRGMGQPQHF
17	TRBD1	-	TRBV27	TRBJ1-2	TGTGCCAGCAGTTTAGGGGTCTTACAGGGGGCTAAGTATGGCTACACCTTC	CASSLGVLQGAKYGYTF
16	TRBD1	few	TRBV6-2/TRBV6-3	TRBJ1-1	TGTGCCAGCAGCCACGACAGGGTCACAGGGGACACTGAAGCTTTCTTT	CASSHDRVTGDTEAFF
15	-	few	TRBV6-5	TRBJ2-2	TGTGCCAGCAGTCCATGGGGGGCCATGACGGGGGAGCTGTTTTTT	CASSPWGAMTGELFF
12	-	many	TRBV19	TRBJ1-1	TGTGCCAGTAGTATTGGCAGCACTGAAGCTTTCTTT	CASSIGSTEAFF
14	-	-	TRBV12-3/TRBV12-4	TRBJ2-1	TGTGCCAGCAGCTTGGGACACCCCGGGAATGAGCAGTTCTTC	CASSLGHPGNEQFF
13	-	many	TRBV7-6	TRBJ1-1	TGTGCCAGCTTCTCTGGGGCAGGGATTGAAGCTTTCTTT	CASFSGAGIEAFF
17	TRBD2	-	TRBV7-2	TRBJ2-5	TGTGCCAGCAGCTTAACACTAGCGGGGGGGCCCAAAGAGACCCAGTACTTC	CASSLTLAGGPKETQYF
15	TRBD1	few	TRBV20-1	TRBJ1-2	TGCAGTGCTACAAATCTCGGGACAGGATTCTATGGCTACACCTTC	CSATNLGTGFYGYTF
15	-	-	TRBV7-9	TRBJ2-3	TGTGCCAGCAGCCCACTTGGGGGTTTTCAAGATACGCAGTATTTT	CASSPLGGFQDTQYF
12	-	-	TRBV11-2	TRBJ2-2	TGTGCCACCCTCGGGGCGACCGGGGAGCTGTTTTTT	CATLGATGELFF
16	-	many	TRBV7-9	TRBJ2-1	TGTGCCAGCAGCTTAACCGGGCGGGGTTCCTACAATGAGCAGTTCTTC	CASSLTGRGSYNEQFF